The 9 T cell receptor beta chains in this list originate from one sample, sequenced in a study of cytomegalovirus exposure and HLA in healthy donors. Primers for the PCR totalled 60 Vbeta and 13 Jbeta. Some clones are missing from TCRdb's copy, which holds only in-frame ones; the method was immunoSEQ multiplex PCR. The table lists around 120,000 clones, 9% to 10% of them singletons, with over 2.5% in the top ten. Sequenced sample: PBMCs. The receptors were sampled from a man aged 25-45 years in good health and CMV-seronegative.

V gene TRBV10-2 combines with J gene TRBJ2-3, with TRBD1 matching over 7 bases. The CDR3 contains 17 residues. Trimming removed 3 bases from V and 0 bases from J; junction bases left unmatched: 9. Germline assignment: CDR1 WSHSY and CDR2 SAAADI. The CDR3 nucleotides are TGCGCCAGCAGTGATAGGGGCAGGGGGATTAGCACAGATACGCAGTATTTT. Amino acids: CASSDRGRGISTDTQYF.

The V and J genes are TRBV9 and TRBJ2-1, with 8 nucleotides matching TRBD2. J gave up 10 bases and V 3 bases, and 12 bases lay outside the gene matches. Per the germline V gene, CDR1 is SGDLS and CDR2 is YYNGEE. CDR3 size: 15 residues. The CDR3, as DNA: TGTGCCAGCAGCGACGGAGCGGGAGTTCTTCGGGAGCAGTTCTTC. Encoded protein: CASSDGAGVLREQFF.

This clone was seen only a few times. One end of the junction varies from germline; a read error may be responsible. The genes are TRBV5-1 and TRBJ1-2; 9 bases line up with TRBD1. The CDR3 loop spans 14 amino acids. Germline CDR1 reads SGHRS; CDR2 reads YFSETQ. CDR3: CASSAGQGNYGYAF. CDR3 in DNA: TGCGCCAGTAGCGCGGGACAGGGTAACTATGGCTACGCCTTC.

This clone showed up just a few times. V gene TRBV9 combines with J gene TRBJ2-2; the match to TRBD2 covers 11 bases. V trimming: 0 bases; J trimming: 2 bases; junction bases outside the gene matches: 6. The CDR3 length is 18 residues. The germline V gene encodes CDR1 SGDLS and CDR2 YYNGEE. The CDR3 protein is CASSVGGLAGGNTGELFF. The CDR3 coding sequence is TGTGCCAGCAGCGTAGGGGGCCTAGCGGGGGGAAACACCGGGGAGCTGTTTTTT.

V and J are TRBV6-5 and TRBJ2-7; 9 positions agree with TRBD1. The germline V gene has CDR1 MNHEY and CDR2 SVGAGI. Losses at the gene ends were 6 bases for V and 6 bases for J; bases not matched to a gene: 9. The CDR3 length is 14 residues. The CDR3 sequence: CASSQFHRGLEQYF. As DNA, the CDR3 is TGTGCCAGCAGCCAATTTCACAGGGGGCTCGAGCAGTACTTC.

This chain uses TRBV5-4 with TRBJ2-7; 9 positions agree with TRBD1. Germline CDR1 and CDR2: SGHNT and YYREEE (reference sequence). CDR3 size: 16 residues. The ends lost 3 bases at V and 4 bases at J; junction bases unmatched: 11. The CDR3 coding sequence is TGTGCCAGCAGCTCCAGGGACAGGGCCGCCCCTTACGAGCAGTACTTC. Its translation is CASSSRDRAAPYEQYF.

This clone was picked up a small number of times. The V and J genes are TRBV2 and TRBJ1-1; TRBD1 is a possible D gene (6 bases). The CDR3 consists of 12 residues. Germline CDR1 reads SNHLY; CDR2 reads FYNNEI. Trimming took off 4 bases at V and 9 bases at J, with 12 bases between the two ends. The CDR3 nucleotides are TGTGCCAGCAGTGCTGGGACACCTCAAGCTTTCTTT. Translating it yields CASSAGTPQAFF.

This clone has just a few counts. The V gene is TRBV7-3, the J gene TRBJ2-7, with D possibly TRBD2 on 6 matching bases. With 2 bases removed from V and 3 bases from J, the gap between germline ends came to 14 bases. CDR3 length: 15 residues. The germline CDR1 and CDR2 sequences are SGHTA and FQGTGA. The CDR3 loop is CASSLSPSEVYEQYF. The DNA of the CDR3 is TGTGCCAGCAGCTTATCGCCTAGCGAAGTCTACGAGCAGTACTTC.

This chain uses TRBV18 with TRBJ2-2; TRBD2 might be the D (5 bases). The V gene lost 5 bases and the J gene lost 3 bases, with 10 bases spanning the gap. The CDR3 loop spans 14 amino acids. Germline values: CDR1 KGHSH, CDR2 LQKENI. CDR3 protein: CASSTGLDTGELFF. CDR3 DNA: TGTGCCAGCTCAACGGGATTAGACACCGGGGAGCTGTTTTTT.